This TCR beta chain stems from a study of T cells in Graves' hyperthyroidism and ophthalmopathy. This clonotype occurred many times. Amplified regions were TCR beta CDR3 sequences from RNA transcripts. The HTBI set primed first-round TCR CDR3 RT-PCR. Each CDR3 protein is one row after TCRdb ran MiXCR on the multiplex PCR reads. The sample contains over 450,000 distinct CDR3 sequences, 17% of which appear only once. Input material: blood. The sequence was collected from a woman under 30 with Graves' ophthalmopathy.

Here the CDR3 DNA reads TGTGCCAGCAGTGAAAACTGGGGGGCGGGAGCCTACGAGCAGTACTTC. This codes for CASSENWGAGAYEQYF. The chain uses TRBV6-1 and TRBJ2-7; a possible D gene is TRBD2 (7 bases). CDR3 length: 16 amino acids. Germline loops: CDR1 MNHNS, CDR2 SASEGT. The V gene lost 2 bases and the J gene lost 2 bases, with 16 bases spanning the gap.